These 6 T cell receptor beta chains were all obtained from the same sample, sequenced in a study of blood T cell repertoires in COVID-19. Profiled with immunoSEQ multiplex PCR; TCRdb holds only in-frame clones, not every one. Of roughly 250,000 clones listed, around 87% are singletons. What was sequenced was peripheral blood. The receptors originated from a woman aged 50 to 65 with acute or convalescent COVID-19.

This clone was counted once. The V and J genes are TRBV4-1 and TRBJ2-1; 12 nucleotides match TRBD2. V was pared by 4 bases and J by 0 bases, with 16 bases of the junction left unmatched. The CDR3 runs 21 residues. From germline, CDR1 is MGHRA and CDR2 YSYEKL. The CDR3 spells CASSLPSGTSGQTYSYNEQFF. Written as DNA, the CDR3 is TGCGCCAGCAGCCTCCCTTCCGGGACTAGCGGGCAGACTTACTCCTACAATGAGCAGTTCTTC.

Of note for this clone: The germline gene is not matched at one end of the junction; a read error may be the cause. This chain uses TRBV19 with TRBJ2-1; 14 positions match TRBD2. This CDR3 has 12 residues. Germline V gene data show CDR1 as LNHDA and CDR2 as SQIVND (reference sequence). CDR3: CASSPPGLAGVF. DNA of the CDR3: TGTGCCAGTAGTCCCCCGGGACTAGCGGGAGTCTTC.

This clone was seen only once. The rearrangement links TRBV18 to TRBJ2-5, with 11 bases identical to TRBD2. Germline V gene sequence: CDR1 KGHSH, CDR2 LQKENI. Trimming took 5 bases from V and 3 from J; bases not matched to a gene: 8. The CDR3 runs 16 residues. The CDR3 bases are TGTGCCAGCTCATCATTACCGGGACTAGCGGAAGAGACCCAGTACTTC. Translating gives CASSSLPGLAEETQYF.

The gene calls are TRBV27 and TRBJ1-5; D possibly corresponds to TRBD1 (5 bases). The ends were cut back, 6 bases at V and 2 bases at J, with 14 bases in the middle. The CDR3 covers 15 residues. Germline CDR1 MNHEY, CDR2 SMNVEV (reference sequence). CDR3 DNA sequence: TGTGCCAGCAGACGGACACGGGAGGGCAATCAGCCCCAGCATTTT. This encodes CASRRTREGNQPQHF.

This chain joins TRBV28 and TRBJ2-7, with 9 positions matching TRBD2. Germline V gives CDR1 MDHEN, CDR2 SYDVKM. Unmatched junction bases numbered 17, after V lost 4 bases and J lost 1 base. The CDR3 has 19 residues. As DNA, the CDR3 is TGTGCCAGCAGTTCCCCACTTGAGAGCGGGAGGTCCAGATCCTACGAGCAGTACTTC. Protein sequence: CASSSPLESGRSRSYEQYF. The full variable domain, in which reference TRBV28 and TRBJ2-7 provide the parts outside the CDR3, is DVKVTQSSRYLVKRTGEKVFLECVQDMDHENMFWYRQDPGLGLRLIYFSYDVKMKEKGDIPEGYSVSREKKERFSLILESASTNQTSMYLCASSSPLESGRSRSYEQYFGPGTRLTVT.

This clone is a singleton in its sample. V and J are TRBV5-1 and TRBJ2-7; 7 nucleotides agree with TRBD1. Germline-derived CDR1 and CDR2 are SGHRS and YFSETQ. V gave up 2 bases and J gave up 7 bases; unmatched junction bases: 12. CDR3 size: 15 residues. CDR3 sequence: CASSFPETGVGEQYF. CDR3 DNA sequence: TGCGCCAGCAGCTTCCCCGAAACAGGGGTAGGGGAGCAGTACTTC.